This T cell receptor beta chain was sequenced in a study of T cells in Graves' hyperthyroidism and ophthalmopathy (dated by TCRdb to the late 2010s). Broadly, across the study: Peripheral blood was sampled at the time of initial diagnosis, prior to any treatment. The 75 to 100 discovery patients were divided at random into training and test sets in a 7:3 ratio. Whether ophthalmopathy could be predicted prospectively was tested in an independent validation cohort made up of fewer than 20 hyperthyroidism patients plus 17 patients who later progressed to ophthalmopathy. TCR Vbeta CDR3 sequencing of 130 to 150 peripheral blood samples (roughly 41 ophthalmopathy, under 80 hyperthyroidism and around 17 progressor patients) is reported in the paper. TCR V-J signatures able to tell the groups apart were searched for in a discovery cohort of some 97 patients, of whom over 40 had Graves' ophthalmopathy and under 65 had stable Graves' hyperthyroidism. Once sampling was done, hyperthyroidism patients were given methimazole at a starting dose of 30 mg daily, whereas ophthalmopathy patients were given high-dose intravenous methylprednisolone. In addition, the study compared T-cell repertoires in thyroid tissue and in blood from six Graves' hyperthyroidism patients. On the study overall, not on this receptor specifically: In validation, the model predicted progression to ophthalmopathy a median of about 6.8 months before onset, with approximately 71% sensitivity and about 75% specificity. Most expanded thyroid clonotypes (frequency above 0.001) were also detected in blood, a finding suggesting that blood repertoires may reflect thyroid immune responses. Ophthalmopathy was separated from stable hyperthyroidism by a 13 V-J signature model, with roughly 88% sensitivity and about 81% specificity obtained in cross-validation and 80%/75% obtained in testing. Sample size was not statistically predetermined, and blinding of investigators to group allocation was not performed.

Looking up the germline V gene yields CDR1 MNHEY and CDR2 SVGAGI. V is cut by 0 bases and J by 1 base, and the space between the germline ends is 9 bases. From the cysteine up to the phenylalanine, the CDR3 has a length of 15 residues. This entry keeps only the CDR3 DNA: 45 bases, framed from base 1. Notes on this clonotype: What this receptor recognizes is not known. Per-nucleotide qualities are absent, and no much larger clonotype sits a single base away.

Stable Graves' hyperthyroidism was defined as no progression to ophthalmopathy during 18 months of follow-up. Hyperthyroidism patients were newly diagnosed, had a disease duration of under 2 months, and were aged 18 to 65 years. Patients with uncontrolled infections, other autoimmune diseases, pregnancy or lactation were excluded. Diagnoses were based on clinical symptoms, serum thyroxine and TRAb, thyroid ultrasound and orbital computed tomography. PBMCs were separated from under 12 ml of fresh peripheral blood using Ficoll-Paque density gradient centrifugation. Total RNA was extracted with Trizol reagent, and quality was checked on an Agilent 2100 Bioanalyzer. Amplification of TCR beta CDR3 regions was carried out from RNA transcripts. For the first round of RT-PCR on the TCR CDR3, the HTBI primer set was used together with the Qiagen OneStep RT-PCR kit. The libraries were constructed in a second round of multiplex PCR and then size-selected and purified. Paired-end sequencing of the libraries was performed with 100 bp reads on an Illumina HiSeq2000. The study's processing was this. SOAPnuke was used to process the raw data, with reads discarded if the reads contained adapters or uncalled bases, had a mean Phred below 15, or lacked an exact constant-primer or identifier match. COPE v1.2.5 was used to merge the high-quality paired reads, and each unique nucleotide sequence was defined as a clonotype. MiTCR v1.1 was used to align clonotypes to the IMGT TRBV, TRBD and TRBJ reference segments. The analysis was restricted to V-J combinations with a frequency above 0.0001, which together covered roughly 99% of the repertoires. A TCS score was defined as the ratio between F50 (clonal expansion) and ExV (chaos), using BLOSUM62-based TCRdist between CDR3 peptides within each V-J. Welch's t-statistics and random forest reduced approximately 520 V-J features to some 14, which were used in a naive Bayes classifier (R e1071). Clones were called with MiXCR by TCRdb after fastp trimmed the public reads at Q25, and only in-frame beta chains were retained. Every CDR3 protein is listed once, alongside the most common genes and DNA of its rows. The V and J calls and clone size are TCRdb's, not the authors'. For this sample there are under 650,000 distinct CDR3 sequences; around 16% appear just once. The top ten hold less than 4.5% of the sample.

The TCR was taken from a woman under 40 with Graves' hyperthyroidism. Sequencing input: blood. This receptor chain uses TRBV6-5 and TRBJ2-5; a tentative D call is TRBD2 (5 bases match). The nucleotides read TGTGCCAGCAGTTACTCGTGGCGGGTCCAAGAGACCCAGTACTTC. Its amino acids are CASSYSWRVQETQYF.